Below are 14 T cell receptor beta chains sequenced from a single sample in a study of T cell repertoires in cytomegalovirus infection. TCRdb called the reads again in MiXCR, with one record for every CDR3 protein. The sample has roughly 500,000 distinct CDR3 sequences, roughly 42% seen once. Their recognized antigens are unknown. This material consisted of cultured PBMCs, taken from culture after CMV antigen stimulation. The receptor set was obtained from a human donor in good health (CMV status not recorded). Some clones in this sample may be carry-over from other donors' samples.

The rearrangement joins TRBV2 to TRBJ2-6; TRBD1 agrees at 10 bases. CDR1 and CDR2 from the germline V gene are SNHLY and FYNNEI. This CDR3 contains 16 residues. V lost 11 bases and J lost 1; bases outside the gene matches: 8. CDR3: CAGSTGGYSGANVLTF. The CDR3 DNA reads TGTGCCGGATCGACAGGGGGCTATTCTGGGGCCAACGTCCTGACTTTC.

CDR3 nucleotide sequence: TGTGCCAGCAGTCCACGGACAGGACTGACCTACGAGCAGTACTTC. Protein sequence: CASSPRTGLTYEQYF. This chain joins TRBV27 and TRBJ2-7; 7 bases are a match to TRBD1. V lost 5 bases, J lost 2 bases, and 9 bases stayed unmatched. The CDR3 runs to 15 residues. Germline lookup yields CDR1 MNHEY and CDR2 SMNVEV (reference sequence).

CDR3 DNA: TGTGCCAGCAGCGGGATGACAGAATATAATGAAAAACTGTTTTTT. This gives the protein CASSGMTEYNEKLFF. This chain links TRBV7-4 with TRBJ1-4; D possibly corresponds to TRBD1 (5 bases). V lost 5 bases to trimming and J lost 4 bases, with 14 bases between them. Germline assignment: CDR1 SGHVT and CDR2 SQSDAQ. This CDR3 has 15 residues.

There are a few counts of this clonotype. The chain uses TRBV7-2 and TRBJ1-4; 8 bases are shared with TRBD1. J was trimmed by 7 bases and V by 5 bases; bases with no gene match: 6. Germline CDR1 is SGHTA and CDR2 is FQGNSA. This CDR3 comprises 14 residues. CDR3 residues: CASSPGGAGEKLFF. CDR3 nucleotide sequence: TGTGCCAGCAGCCCAGGGGGCGCGGGTGAAAAACTGTTTTTT.

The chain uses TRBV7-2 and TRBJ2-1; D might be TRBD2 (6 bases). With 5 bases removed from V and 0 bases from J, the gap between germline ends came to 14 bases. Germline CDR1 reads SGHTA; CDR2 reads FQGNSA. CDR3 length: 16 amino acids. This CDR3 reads CASSPRGLRSYNEQFF. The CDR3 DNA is TGTGCCAGCAGCCCGCGGGGCCTACGCTCCTACAATGAGCAGTTCTTC. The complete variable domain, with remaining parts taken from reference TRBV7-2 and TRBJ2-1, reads GAGVSQSPSNKVTEKGKDVELRCDPISGHTALYWYRQSLGQGLEFLIYFQGNSAPDKSGLPSDRFSAERTGGSVSTLTIQRTQQEDSAVYLCASSPRGLRSYNEQFFGPGTRLTVL.

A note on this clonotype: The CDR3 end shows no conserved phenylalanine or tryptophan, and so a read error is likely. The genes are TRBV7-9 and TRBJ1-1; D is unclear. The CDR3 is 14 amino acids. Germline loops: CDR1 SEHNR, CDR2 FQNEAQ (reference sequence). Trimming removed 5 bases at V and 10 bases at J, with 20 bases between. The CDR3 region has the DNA TGTGCCAGCAGCGCGCCAGGCGGCGGAGGATCAGCTTTCCTT. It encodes CASSAPGGGGSAFL.

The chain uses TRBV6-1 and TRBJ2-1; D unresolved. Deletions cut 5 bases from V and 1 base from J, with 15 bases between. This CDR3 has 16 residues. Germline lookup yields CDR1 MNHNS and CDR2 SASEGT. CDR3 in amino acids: CASSPRPRSSYNEQFF. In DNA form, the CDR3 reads TGTGCCAGCAGTCCCAGACCGAGATCTTCCTACAATGAGCAGTTCTTC.

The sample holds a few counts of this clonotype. In DNA form, the CDR3 reads TGTGCCAGTAGCCCCGTCAACTCCTACAATGAGCAGTTCTTC. It encodes CASSPVNSYNEQFF. This rearrangement joins TRBV19 to TRBJ2-1, with no clear D. V lost 6 bases and J 0 bases, leaving 9 bases between the germline ends. From germline, CDR1 is LNHDA and CDR2 SQIVND (reference sequence). The CDR3 has 14 amino acids.

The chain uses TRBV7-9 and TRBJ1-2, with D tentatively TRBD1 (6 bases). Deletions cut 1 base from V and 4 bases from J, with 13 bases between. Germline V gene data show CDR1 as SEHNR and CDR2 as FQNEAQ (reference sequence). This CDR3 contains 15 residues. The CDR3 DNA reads TGTGCCAGCAGCTTAGGACAGGTCCTTGGCTATGGCTACACCTTC. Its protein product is CASSLGQVLGYGYTF. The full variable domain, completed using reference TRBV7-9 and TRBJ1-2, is DTGVSQNPRHKITKRGQNVTFRCDPISEHNRLYWYRQTLGQGPEFLTYFQNEAQLEKSRLLSDRFSAERPKGSFSTLEIQRTEQGDSAMYLCASSLGQVLGYGYTFGSGTRLTVV.

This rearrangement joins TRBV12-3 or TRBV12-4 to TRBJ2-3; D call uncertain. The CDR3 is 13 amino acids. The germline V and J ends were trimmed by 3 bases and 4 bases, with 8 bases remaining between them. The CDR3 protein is CASSLMVSDTQYF. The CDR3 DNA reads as TGTGCCAGCAGTTTGATGGTCTCAGATACGCAGTATTTT.

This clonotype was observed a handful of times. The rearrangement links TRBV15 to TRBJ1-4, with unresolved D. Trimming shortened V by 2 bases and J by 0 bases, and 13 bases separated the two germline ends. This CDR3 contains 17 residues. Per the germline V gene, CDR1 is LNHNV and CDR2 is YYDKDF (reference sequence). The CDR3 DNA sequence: TGTGCCACCAGCAGAAAGACCCCTCAAGCAACTAATGAAAAACTGTTTTTT. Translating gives CATSRKTPQATNEKLFF.

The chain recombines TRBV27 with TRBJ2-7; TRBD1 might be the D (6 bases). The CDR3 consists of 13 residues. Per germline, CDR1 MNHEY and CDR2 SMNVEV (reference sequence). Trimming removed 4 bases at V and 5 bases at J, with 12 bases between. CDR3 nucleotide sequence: TGTGCCAGCAGTTCCAATAACAGGGACGAGCAGTACTTC. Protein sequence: CASSSNNRDEQYF.

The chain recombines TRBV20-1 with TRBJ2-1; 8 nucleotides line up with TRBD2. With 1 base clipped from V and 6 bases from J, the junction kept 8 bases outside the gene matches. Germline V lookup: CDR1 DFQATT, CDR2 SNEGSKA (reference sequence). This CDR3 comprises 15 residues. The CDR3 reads CSARAPGGGSNEQFF. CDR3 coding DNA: TGCAGTGCTAGAGCCCCTGGCGGGGGGTCCAATGAGCAGTTCTTC.

The CDR3 coding sequence is TGCGCCAACAACTTTGGCGGGAGTGGATACGAGCAGTACTTC. Its translation: CANNFGGSGYEQYF. The V call is TRBV4-1, the J call TRBJ2-7; TRBD2 agrees at 7 bases. The CDR3 runs to 14 residues. Unmatched junction bases numbered 13, after V lost 10 bases and J lost 4 bases. Germline lookup yields CDR1 MGHRA and CDR2 YSYEKL.